The source of this T cell receptor (beta chain) is a study of identifying expanded T cells in peripheral blood. Collection occurred without any documented infections or immune events in donors. This clone was seen a single time. Between the trimmed V and J ends, which lost 0 bases and 6 bases, there was a span of 6 bases. The germline V gene has CDR1 SGHDN and CDR2 FVKESK. The length of the CDR3 is 13 residues. This table comes from immunoSEQ multiplex PCR, and its TCRdb copy is limited to in-frame clones, with some not included. The table records around 85,000 clones, over 75% of them present only once.

The sequence was obtained from a person aged 18-70 years in good health. V usage is TRBV14 and J usage is TRBJ2-1, with D uncertain. Sequencing was carried out using blood. CDR3 in amino acids: CASSQDRRNEQFF. CDR3 DNA: TGTGCCAGCAGCCAAGATCGCCGCAATGAGCAGTTCTTC.